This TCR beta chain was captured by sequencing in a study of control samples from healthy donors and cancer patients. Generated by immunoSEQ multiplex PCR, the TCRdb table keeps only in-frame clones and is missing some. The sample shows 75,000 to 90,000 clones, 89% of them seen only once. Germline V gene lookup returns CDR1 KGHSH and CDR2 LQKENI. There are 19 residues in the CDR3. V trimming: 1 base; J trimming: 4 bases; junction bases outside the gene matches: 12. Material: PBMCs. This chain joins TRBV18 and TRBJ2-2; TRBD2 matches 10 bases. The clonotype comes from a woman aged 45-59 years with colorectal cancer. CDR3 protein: CASSPLGLAGAPSTGELFF. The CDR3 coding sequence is TGTGCCAGCTCACCACTCGGGCTAGCGGGGGCCCCGAGCACCGGGGAGCTGTTTTTT.